The 10 T cell receptor beta chains listed next were all sequenced from one sample in a study of PD-1 blockade in classical Hodgkin lymphoma. TCRdb's table, derived via immunoSEQ multiplex PCR, lists solely in-frame clones and lacks some. Here the sample spans approximately 26,000 clones, less than 75% being singletons. In every patient, relapse followed autologous stem cell transplantation, while exposure to brentuximab vedotin differed. The sample was peripheral blood mononuclear cells (PBMCs), taken before the second cycle of nivolumab. Receptors originate from a human donor with classical Hodgkin lymphoma.

This chain joins TRBV5-1 and TRBJ2-2, with 8 nucleotides matching TRBD2. The CDR3 consists of 15 residues. The trim removed 0 bases at V and 8 bases at J, leaving 6 bases unmatched. Germline assignment: CDR1 SGHRS and CDR2 YFSETQ. CDR3 in amino acids: CASSLVRGAIGELFF. CDR3 bases: TGCGCCAGCAGCTTGGTGCGGGGGGCTATTGGGGAGCTGTTTTTT.

The chain couples TRBV5-6 to TRBJ2-4; D possibly corresponds to TRBD1 (6 bases). V lost 0 bases and J lost 8, with 9 bases in between. This CDR3 comprises 13 residues. The germline CDR1 and CDR2 sequences are SGHDT and YYEEEE. As DNA, the CDR3 is TGTGCCAGCAGCTTGGGTAGGACAGACATTCAGTACTTC. Amino acid sequence: CASSLGRTDIQYF. Looking up the rest from reference TRBV5-6 and TRBJ2-4 gives the full variable domain: DAGVTQSPTHLIKTRGQQVTLRCSPKSGHDTVSWYQQALGQGPQFIFQYYEEEERQRGNFPDRFSGHQFPNYSSELNVNALLLGDSALYLCASSLGRTDIQYFGAGTRLSVL.

This clone was recorded a few times. V gene TRBV18 combines with J gene TRBJ2-3; 8 positions agree with TRBD2. The CDR3 runs to 16 residues. V dropped 6 bases and J dropped 4; count of bases not matched to a gene: 12. Looked up from germline, CDR1 is KGHSH and CDR2 is LQKENI. CDR3 nucleotides: TGTGCCAGCTCGCCCAAAAACGGGAGGGGTGCAGATACGCAGTATTTT. It is translated as CASSPKNGRGADTQYF.

This clone showed up many times. The V gene is TRBV6-5, the J gene TRBJ1-2, with D possibly TRBD1 on 5 matching bases. The germline V gene encodes CDR1 MNHEY and CDR2 SVGAGI. Trimming took 6 bases from V and 4 from J, leaving 15 bases between them. CDR3 length: 14 residues. CDR3 protein: CASRGTDKGYGYTF. CDR3 DNA sequence: TGTGCCAGCAGGGGGACCGATAAAGGCTATGGCTACACCTTC.

This clone is labeled as medium-sized (0.01 to 0.1%). V and J are TRBV5-4 and TRBJ1-2; D call uncertain. CDR1 and CDR2 from the germline V gene are SGHNT and YYREEE (reference sequence). The V end lost 0 bases, the J end lost 8 bases, and 8 bases lay between the germline ends. CDR3 length: 12 amino acids. In DNA form, the CDR3 reads TGTGCCAGCAGCTTGGAGGGTTGGGGCTACACCTTC. This translates into CASSLEGWGYTF. Full variable domain (outside the CDR3, taken from reference TRBV5-4 and TRBJ1-2): ETGVTQSPTHLIKTRGQQVTLRCSSQSGHNTVSWYQQALGQGPQFIFQYYREEENGRGNFPPRFSGLQFPNYSSELNVNALELDDSALYLCASSLEGWGYTFGSGTRLTVV.

The chain employs TRBV29-1 and TRBJ2-1; D is perhaps TRBD1 (5 bases). CDR3 length equals 13 residues. V shed 3 bases and J shed 7 bases, with 13 bases lying between them. In germline, CDR1 is SQVTM, CDR2 ANQGSEA. This CDR3 reads CSVDHQGGNEQFF. The CDR3 DNA is TGCAGCGTTGATCACCAGGGTGGAAATGAGCAGTTCTTC.

This chain links TRBV19 with TRBJ2-7, with 10 bases that match TRBD2. The length of the CDR3 is 13 residues. The V gene end was trimmed by 3 bases and the J gene end by 5 bases; junction bases not matched to a gene: 1. From germline, CDR1 is LNHDA and CDR2 SQIVND (reference sequence). The CDR3 bases are TGTGCCAGTAGTATTCTAGCGGGAGACGAGCAGTACTTC. It yields the protein CASSILAGDEQYF.

This chain links TRBV11-1 with TRBJ2-5; D not certain. The length of the CDR3 is 16 residues. Trimming pared 1 base from V and 5 bases from J, leaving 17 bases between. The germline V gene encodes CDR1 SGHAT and CDR2 FQDESV (reference sequence). The DNA for the CDR3 is TGTGCCAGCAGCTTAGAAACCGGACGAGCTTGGGAGACCCAGTACTTC. This encodes CASSLETGRAWETQYF.

The sample holds one count of this clone. DNA of the CDR3: TGTGCCAGCAGCTTAGGGGCCTACAATGAGCAGTTCTTC. As protein: CASSLGAYNEQFF. The chain uses TRBV7-8 and TRBJ2-1; D is unresolved. The CDR3 extends over 13 amino acids. From germline, CDR1 is SGHVS and CDR2 FQNEAQ. V gave up 1 base and J gave up 2 bases, with 3 bases separating them.

This sequence joins TRBV7-7 and TRBJ1-5; 8 bases line up with TRBD1. The CDR3 sequence is 17 residues long. V dropped 1 base and J dropped 3; count of bases not matched to a gene: 8. Germline V gene data show CDR1 as SSHAT and CDR2 as FNYEAQ (reference sequence). The CDR3, as DNA: TGTGCCAGCAGCTTAGAGGGCAGGGGGCCTCCCAATCAGCCCCAGCATTTT. Translated, it gives CASSLEGRGPPNQPQHF.